The sample holds a few counts of the clone carrying this TCR beta chain. As yet, its antigen is unknown. The sample is drawn from a study of blood T cells in healthy people across ages. A J-beta primer mix and a sample-barcoded 5' primer were used in a second PCR of about 7 to 12 cycles. At least 3 million CDR3-containing paired-end reads were obtained per sample. MiXCR, applied by TCRdb to the 5' RACE reads, yields one record per CDR3 protein. The table shows approximately 810,000 distinct CDR3 sequences, with less than 35% occurring only once. Study-level results: The study found more naive CD4+ cells and higher diversity in long-lived than aged donors.

This CDR3 contains 14 residues. V dropped 3 bases and J dropped 0 bases, with 8 bases sitting between them. This TCR was recovered from a woman older than 75 in good health. Sequences were obtained from blood. This chain joins TRBV12-3 or TRBV12-4 and TRBJ1-1, with D unclear. The CDR3 region is CASSLDVMNTEAFF. Here the CDR3 DNA reads TGTGCCAGCAGTTTGGACGTCATGAACACTGAAGCTTTCTTT.